The clone carrying this T cell receptor (beta chain) has just one count. This sample stems from a study of blood T cell repertoires in COVID-19. About the study: Acute and convalescent COVID-19 samples came from the United States, Italy and Spain.

CDR3 length: 15 amino acids. Germline assignment: CDR1 MNHEY and CDR2 SMNVEV (reference sequence). The trim removed 6 bases at V and 1 base at J, leaving 6 bases unmatched. Original handling: Quantification of nucleated cells was approximated via reference gene primer amplification. Assay: immunoSEQ multiplex PCR; the TCRdb copy retains only in-frame clones and omits some. For V, J and clone size, that table is used; D and trimming come from the DNA. This sample has about 150,000 clones, with roughly 84% found just once. The sample taken for sequencing was peripheral blood. The source of this sequence is a woman in her 50s with acute or convalescent COVID-19. The chain is built from TRBV27 and TRBJ1-2; 9 bases agree with TRBD1. CDR3 sequence (DNA): TGTGCCAGCAGGGGGGGACAGGGTGGTAACTATGGCTACACCTTC. Translated, it gives CASRGGQGGNYGYTF.